This TCR beta chain is drawn from a study of post-analysis software for immune sequencing data. Overall study context: Relapsing-remitting, secondary progressive and progressive-relapsing multiple sclerosis courses were included. General study points: Five TRBV segments appeared more often in patients than in controls, and TRBV5-6, TRBV5-1 and TRBV20-1 were among these. Batch-matched samples strongly co-clustered by F measure. Controls had significantly higher normalized Chao1 diversity than multiple sclerosis patients.

Regarding this clonotype: Its cognate antigen is unknown.

Germline V lookup: CDR1 SEHNR, CDR2 FQNEAQ (reference sequence). J lost 6 bases, V lost 5 bases, and 9 bases had no gene match. The CDR3 totals 15 residues. The TCR beta cDNA libraries carried unique molecular identifiers. Researchers reported around 510,000 cDNA molecules coming from approximately 1 to 10 million T cells. TCRdb re-derived calls from the PCR reads in MiXCR, one entry per CDR3 protein. The sample consists of hundreds of thousands of distinct CDR3 sequences, 25% to 30% of them appearing once. This sequence originates from a girl between 10 and 17 years old with multiple sclerosis. Specimen: blood. The rearrangement joins TRBV7-9 to TRBJ1-1; TRBD1 agrees at 10 bases. The CDR3 reads CASSIRDRGFSEAFF. CDR3 nucleotides: TGTGCCAGCAGCATCCGGGACAGGGGTTTCTCTGAAGCTTTCTTT. The full variable domain, completed using reference TRBV7-9 and TRBJ1-1, is DTGVSQNPRHKITKRGQNVTFRCDPISEHNRLYWYRQTLGQGPEFLTYFQNEAQLEKSRLLSDRFSAERPKGSFSTLEIQRTEQGDSAMYLCASSIRDRGFSEAFFGQGTRLTVV.